The rows below give T cell receptor beta chains drawn from one sample of a study of shared clonotypes between healthy human individuals. Using immunoSEQ multiplex PCR, the repertoire was profiled, and TCRdb retains in-frame clones only, with some absent. The repertoire holds around 2.3 million clones, with 90% to 96% as singletons. Sample: naive CD4+ T cells sorted from blood. These receptors were taken from a man younger than 35 in good health. The CDR3 runs from the conserved cysteine through the conserved F or W. D genes are given only for firm matches. Clone size is stated in some rows and not others, as once, few, many or a class when expanded.

J	D	V	size	DNA	CDR3
TRBJ2-1	.	TRBV29-1	.	TGCAGCGTTGAAAGGGGGGCGGCCTACAATGAGCAGTTCTTC	CSVERGAAYNEQFF
TRBJ1-2	.	TRBV29-1	.	TGCAGCACCTCGGTCCGGGATGGCTACACCTTC	CSTSVRDGYTF
TRBJ2-3	.	TRBV30	.	TGTGCCTGGAGTGTACTCTTCACAGATACGCAGTATTTT	CAWSVLFTDTQYF
TRBJ2-7	.	TRBV7-2	.	TGTGCCAGCAGCCCTATCGGGGTAAGGACCTACGAGCAGTACTTC	CASSPIGVRTYEQYF
TRBJ2-2	.	TRBV5-1	.	TGCGCCAGCAGCTTAAATACAGGGATTACTGGGGAGCTGTTTTTT	CASSLNTGITGELFF
TRBJ2-1	.	TRBV5-1	.	TGCGCCAGCAGCCCGAGAGGCGGGGCGGGTAATGAGCAGTTCTTC	CASSPRGGAGNEQFF
TRBJ2-3	.	TRBV5-3	.	TGTGCCAGAAGCTTAGCGGGTAGTATAACAGATACGCAGTATTTT	CARSLAGSITDTQYF
TRBJ2-2	.	TRBV2	.	TGTGCCAGCAGTCCCACATACACCGGGGAGCTGTTTTTT	CASSPTYTGELFF
TRBJ2-5	TRBD2	TRBV5-1	.	TGCGCCAGCAGCTTGGGCCCGTCCACTAGCGGGGGGGAGACCCAGTACTTC	CASSLGPSTSGGETQYF
TRBJ2-4	.	TRBV15	.	TGTGCCACCAGCAGAGAGTCCATCGGGGTCGGCGAAAACATTCAGTACTTC	CATSRESIGVGENIQYF
TRBJ2-2	.	TRBV9	.	TGTGCCAGCAGCGGGTCCGGGGAGCTGTTTTTT	CASSGSGELFF
TRBJ2-7	TRBD2	TRBV9	.	TGTGCCAGCAGCGTAGGGACTAGCGGGCGGACCTACGAGCAGTACTTC	CASSVGTSGRTYEQYF
TRBJ1-2	.	TRBV2	.	TGTGCCAGCGAGAGGGCAGGGGGCTACACCTTC	CASERAGGYTF
TRBJ1-3	TRBD1	TRBV2	.	TGTGCCAGTACTTCGACAGGGGTCTCTGGAAACACCATATATTTT	CASTSTGVSGNTIYF
TRBJ1-1	.	TRBV6-5	.	TGTGCCAGCAGTTACTCGAGTCAGAGGCCATCCGAAGCTTTCTTT	CASSYSSQRPSEAFF
TRBJ1-5	.	TRBV2	.	TGTGCCAGCAGTATCCCCAATCAGCCCCAGCATTTT	CASSIPNQPQHF
TRBJ1-2	TRBD1	TRBV2	.	TGTGCCAGCAGTGTAACGCCTCTCGGACAGGGGCAGGGCTATGGCTACACCTTC	CASSVTPLGQGQGYGYTF
TRBJ2-4	.	TRBV4-3	.	TGCGCCAGCAGCCAAGATGGATTAGCCAAAAACATTCAGTACTTC	CASSQDGLAKNIQYF
TRBJ1-2	.	TRBV6-5	.	TGTGCCAGCATGGAACAGGGAAGAGGAAATGGCTACACCTTC	CASMEQGRGNGYTF
TRBJ2-7	TRBD1	TRBV2	.	TGTGCCAGCAGTCCGAGCAGGGGACAGGGTTACGAGCAGTACTTC	CASSPSRGQGYEQYF
TRBJ2-6	.	TRBV27	once	TGTGCCAGCAGTTTAAGGTCTGTTCGCTCTGGGGCCAACGTCCTGACTTTC	CASSLRSVRSGANVLTF
TRBJ2-5	TRBD1	TRBV5-1	.	TGCGCCAGCAGCACCGCAGGGGGCCCCATTCAAGAGACCCAGTACTTC	CASSTAGGPIQETQYF
TRBJ1-5	.	TRBV30	.	TGTGCCTGGAGTAGTATTGGGGTTGGTCAGCCCCAGCATTTT	CAWSSIGVGQPQHF
TRBJ2-7	TRBD1	TRBV6-1	.	TGTGCCAGCACGGGACAGGGGCCCCCCTACGAGCAGTACTTC	CASTGQGPPYEQYF
TRBJ2-7	TRBD1	TRBV4-3	.	TGCGCCTCTACCCCCGGACAGGGTGATTCCTACGAGCAGTACTTC	CASTPGQGDSYEQYF
TRBJ2-1	.	TRBV11-3	.	TGTGCCAGCAGTCAGACTGAGTACAATGAGCAGTTCTTC	CASSQTEYNEQFF
TRBJ1-2	TRBD1	TRBV7-2	.	TGTGCCAGCAGTCAGGACAGGTCCTATGGCTACACCTTC	CASSQDRSYGYTF
TRBJ2-1	TRBD2	TRBV30	.	TGTGCCTCCGGACTAGCGGGGGGTCTCGCTAGCTCCTACAATGAGCAGTTCTTC	CASGLAGGLASSYNEQFF
TRBJ2-2	.	TRBV4-1	once	TGCGCCAGCAGCCAAGGCACCCGGGGCGGCACCGGGGAGCTGTTTTTT	CASSQGTRGGTGELFF
TRBJ1-2	.	TRBV4-1	.	TGCGCCAGCAGCCAAGAACCGGATGGGAACTATGGCTACACCTTC	CASSQEPDGNYGYTF
TRBJ1-1	TRBD1	TRBV5-1	once	TGCGCCAGCAGCTTAGACAGGGGGCGGACTGAAGCTTTCTTT	CASSLDRGRTEAFF
TRBJ2-3	TRBD2	TRBV7-9	.	TGTGCCAGCAGCTTAGCGGCTAGCGGGGGTCGAGATACGCAGTATTTT	CASSLAASGGRDTQYF
TRBJ2-1	.	TRBV2	.	TGTGCCAGCAGTGAACTGGGGATCTCCTACAATGAGCAGTTCTTC	CASSELGISYNEQFF
TRBJ2-7	.	TRBV28	.	TGTGCCAGTACCGAGGCAAGCTCCTACGAGCAGTACTTC	CASTEASSYEQYF
TRBJ1-6	TRBD1	TRBV7-2	.	TGTGCCAGCAGCTTCGGGACAGGCGGAAGGGATAATTCACCCCTCCACTTT	CASSFGTGGRDNSPLHF
TRBJ1-6	TRBD1	TRBV4-1	once	TGCGCCAGCAGCCAAGGACGGGACAGATCCTATAATTCACCCCTCCACTTT	CASSQGRDRSYNSPLHF
TRBJ2-2	.	TRBV29-1	.	TGCAGCGTGCTGATAGAGGCCGGGGAGCTGTTTTTT	CSVLIEAGELFF
TRBJ2-2	.	TRBV7-2	.	TGTGCCAGCACCACCCAGCGGGTCCCCACCGGGGAGCTGTTTTTT	CASTTQRVPTGELFF
TRBJ1-6	.	TRBV27	.	TGTGCCAGCAGTTTAGGACAGACCTATAATTCACCCCTCCACTTT	CASSLGQTYNSPLHF
TRBJ2-1	TRBD1	TRBV6-5	once	TGTGCCAGCGTAGGACAGGGTCATGAGCAGTTCTTC	CASVGQGHEQFF
TRBJ2-2	.	TRBV30	.	TGTGCCTGGAGTGTAAAAACCACCGGGGAGCTGTTTTTT	CAWSVKTTGELFF
TRBJ1-2	.	TRBV7-2	.	TGTGCCAGCAGCTTAGTTACAGGGAGCTACTATGGCTACACCTTC	CASSLVTGSYYGYTF
TRBJ1-3	TRBD1	TRBV2	.	TGTGCCAGCAGCGTTATACAGGGGGCGCGAGGAAACACCATATATTTT	CASSVIQGARGNTIYF